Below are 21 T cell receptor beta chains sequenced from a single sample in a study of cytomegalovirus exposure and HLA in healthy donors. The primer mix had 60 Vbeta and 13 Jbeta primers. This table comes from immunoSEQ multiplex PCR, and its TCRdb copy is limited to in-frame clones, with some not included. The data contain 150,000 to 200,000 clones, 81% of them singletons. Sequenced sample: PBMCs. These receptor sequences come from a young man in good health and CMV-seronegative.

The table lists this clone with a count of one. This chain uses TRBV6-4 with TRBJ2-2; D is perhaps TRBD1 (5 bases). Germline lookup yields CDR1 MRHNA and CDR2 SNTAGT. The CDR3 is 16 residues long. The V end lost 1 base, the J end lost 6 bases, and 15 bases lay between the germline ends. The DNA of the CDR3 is TGTGCCAGCAGTGACTTAGGGCAGGGCGAGGCCGGGGAGCTGTTTTTT. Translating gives CASSDLGQGEAGELFF.

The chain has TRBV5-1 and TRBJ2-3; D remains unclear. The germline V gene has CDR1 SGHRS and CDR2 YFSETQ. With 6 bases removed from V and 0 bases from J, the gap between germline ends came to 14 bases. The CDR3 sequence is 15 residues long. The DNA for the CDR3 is TGCGCCAGCACCACCACTATGACTAGCACAGATACGCAGTATTTT. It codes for CASTTTMTSTDTQYF.

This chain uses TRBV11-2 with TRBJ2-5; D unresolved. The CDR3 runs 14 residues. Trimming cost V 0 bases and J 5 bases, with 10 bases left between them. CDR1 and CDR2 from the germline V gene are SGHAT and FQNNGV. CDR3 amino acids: CASSLEWAQETQYF. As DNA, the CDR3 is TGTGCCAGCAGCTTAGAGTGGGCTCAGGAGACCCAGTACTTC.

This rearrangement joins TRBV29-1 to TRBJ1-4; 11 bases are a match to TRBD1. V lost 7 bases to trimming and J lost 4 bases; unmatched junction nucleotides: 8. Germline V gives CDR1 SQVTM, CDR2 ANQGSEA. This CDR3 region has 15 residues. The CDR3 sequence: CSAGTGGGFNEKLFF. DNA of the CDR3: TGCAGCGCCGGGACAGGGGGAGGTTTTAATGAAAAACTGTTTTTT. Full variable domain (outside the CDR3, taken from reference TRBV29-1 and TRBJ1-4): SAVISQKPSRDICQRGTSLTIQCQVDSQVTMMFWYRQQPGQSLTLIATANQGSEATYESGFVIDKFPISRPNLTFSTLTVSNMSPEDSSIYLCSAGTGGGFNEKLFFGSGTQLSVL.

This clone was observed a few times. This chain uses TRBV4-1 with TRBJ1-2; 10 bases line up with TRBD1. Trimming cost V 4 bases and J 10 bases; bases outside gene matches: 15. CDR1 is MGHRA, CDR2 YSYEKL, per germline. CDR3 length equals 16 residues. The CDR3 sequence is CASSPDPDRGGWNYTF. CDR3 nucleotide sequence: TGCGCCAGCAGCCCGGATCCGGACAGGGGGGGTTGGAACTACACCTTC.

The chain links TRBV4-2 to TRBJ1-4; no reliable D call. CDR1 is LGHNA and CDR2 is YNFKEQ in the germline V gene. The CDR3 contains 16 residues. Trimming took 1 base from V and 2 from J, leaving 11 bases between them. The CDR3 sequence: CASSQATGGTNEKLFF. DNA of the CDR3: TGTGCCAGCAGCCAAGCCACCGGAGGGACTAATGAAAAACTGTTTTTT.

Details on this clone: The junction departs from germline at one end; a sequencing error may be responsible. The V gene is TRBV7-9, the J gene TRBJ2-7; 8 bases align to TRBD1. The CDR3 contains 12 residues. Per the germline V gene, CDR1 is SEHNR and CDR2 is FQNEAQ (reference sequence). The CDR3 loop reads CSSSLGGTGSSF. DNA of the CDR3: TGTTCCAGCAGCTTAGGGGGGACAGGATCATCCTTC. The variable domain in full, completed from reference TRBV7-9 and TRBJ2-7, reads DTGVSQNPRHKITKRGQNVTFRCDPISEHNRLYWYRQTLGQGPEFLTYFQNEAQLEKSRLLSDRFSAERPKGSFSTLEIQRTEQGDSAMYLCSSSLGGTGSSFGPGTRLTVT.

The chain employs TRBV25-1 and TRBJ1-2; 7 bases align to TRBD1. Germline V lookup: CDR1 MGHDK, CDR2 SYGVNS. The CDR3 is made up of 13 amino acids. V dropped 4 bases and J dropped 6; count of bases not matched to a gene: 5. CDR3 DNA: TGTGCCAGCAGTGTTGCAGGGGGAAATGGCTACACCTTC. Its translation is CASSVAGGNGYTF.

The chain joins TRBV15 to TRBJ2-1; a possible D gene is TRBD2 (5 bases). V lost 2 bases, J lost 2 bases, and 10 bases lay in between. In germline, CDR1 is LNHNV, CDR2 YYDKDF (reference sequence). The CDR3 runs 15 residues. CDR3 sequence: CATSRPDYPYNEQFF. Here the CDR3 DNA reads TGTGCCACCAGCAGACCAGACTACCCCTACAATGAGCAGTTCTTC.

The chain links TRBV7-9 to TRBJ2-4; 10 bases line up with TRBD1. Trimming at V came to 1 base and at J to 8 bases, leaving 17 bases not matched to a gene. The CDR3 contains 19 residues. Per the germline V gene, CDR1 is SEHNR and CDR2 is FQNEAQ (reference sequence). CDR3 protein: CASSLVGTGEFWQKDIQYF. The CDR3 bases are TGTGCCAGCAGCTTAGTAGGGACAGGGGAGTTTTGGCAAAAGGACATTCAGTACTTC.

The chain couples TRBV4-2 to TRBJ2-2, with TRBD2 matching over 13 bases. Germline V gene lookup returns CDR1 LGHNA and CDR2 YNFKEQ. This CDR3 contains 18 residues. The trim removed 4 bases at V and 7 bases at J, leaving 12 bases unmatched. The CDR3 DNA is TGTGCCAGCAGCCGCACCCGGGGGACTAGCGGGAAGTACGGGGAGCTGTTTTTT. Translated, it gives CASSRTRGTSGKYGELFF.

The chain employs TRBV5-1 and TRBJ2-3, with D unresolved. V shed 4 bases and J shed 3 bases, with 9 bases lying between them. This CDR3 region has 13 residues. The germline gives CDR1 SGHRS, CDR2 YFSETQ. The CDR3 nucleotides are TGCGCCAGCAGCACCTATGCGACAGATACGCAGTATTTT. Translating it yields CASSTYATDTQYF.

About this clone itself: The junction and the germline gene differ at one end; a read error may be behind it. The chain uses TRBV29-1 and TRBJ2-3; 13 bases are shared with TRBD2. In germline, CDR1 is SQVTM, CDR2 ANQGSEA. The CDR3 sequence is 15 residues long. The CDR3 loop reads CSVAGLAGVPDAQYF. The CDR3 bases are TGCAGCGTCGCCGGACTAGCGGGAGTCCCAGATGCGCAGTATTTT.

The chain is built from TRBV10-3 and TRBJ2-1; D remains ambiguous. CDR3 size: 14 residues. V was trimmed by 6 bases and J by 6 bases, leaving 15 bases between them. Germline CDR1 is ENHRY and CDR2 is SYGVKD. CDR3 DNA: TGTGCCATCAGACAGTGGTCGGTTGGCAATGAGCAGTTCTTC. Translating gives CAIRQWSVGNEQFF.

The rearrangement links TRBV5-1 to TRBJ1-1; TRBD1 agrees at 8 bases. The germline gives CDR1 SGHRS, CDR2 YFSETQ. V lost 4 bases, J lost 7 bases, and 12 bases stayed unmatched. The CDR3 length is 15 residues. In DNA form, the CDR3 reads TGCGCCAGCAGCGTCGGGGGGACAGGTCTCGATGAAGCTTTCTTT. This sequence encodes CASSVGGTGLDEAFF.

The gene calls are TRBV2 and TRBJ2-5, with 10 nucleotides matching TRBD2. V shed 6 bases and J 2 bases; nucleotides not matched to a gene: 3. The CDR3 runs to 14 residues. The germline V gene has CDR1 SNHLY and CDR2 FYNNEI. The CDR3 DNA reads TGTGCCAGCAGACTAGCGGGGAGTCAAGAGACCCAGTACTTC. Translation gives CASRLAGSQETQYF.

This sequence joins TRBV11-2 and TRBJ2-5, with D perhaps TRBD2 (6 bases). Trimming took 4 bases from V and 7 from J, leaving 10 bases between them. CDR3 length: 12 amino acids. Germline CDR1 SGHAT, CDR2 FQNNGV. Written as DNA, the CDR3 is TGTGCCAGCAGCTCCTCCGGGGGGACCCAGTACTTC. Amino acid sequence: CASSSSGGTQYF.

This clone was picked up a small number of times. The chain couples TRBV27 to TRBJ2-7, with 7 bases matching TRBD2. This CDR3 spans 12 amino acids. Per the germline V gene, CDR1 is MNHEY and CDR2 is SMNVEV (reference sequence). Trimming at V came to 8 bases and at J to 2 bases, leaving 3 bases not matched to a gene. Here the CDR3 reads CASPGRAYEQYF. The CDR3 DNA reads TGTGCCAGCCCGGGGAGGGCCTACGAGCAGTACTTC.

DNA for the CDR3: TGTGCCAGCAGTGAAACCAGGGGCAGCACTGAAGCTTTCTTT. Translating gives CASSETRGSTEAFF. The chain carries TRBV6-1 and TRBJ1-1; a weak D match, TRBD1 (6 bases). The germline gives CDR1 MNHNS, CDR2 SASEGT. V lost 2 bases, J lost 4 bases, and 11 bases lay in between. This CDR3 has 14 amino acids.

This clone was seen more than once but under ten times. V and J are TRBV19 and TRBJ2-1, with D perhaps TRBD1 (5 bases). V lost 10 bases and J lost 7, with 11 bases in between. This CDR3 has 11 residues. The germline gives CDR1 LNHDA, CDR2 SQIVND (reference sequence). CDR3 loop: CATREGNEQFF. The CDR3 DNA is TGTGCCACCAGGGAAGGGAATGAGCAGTTCTTC. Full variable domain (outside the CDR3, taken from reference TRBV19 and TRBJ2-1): DGGITQSPKYLFRKEGQNVTLSCEQNLNHDAMYWYRQDPGQGLRLIYYSQIVNDFQKGDIAEGYSVSREKKESFPLTVTSAQKNPTAFYLCATREGNEQFFGPGTRLTVL.

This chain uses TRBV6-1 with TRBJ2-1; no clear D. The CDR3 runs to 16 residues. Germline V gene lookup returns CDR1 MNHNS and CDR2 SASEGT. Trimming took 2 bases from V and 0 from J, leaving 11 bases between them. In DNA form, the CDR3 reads TGTGCCAGCAGTGAACCGAGACTGAGCTCCTACAATGAGCAGTTCTTC. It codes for CASSEPRLSSYNEQFF.